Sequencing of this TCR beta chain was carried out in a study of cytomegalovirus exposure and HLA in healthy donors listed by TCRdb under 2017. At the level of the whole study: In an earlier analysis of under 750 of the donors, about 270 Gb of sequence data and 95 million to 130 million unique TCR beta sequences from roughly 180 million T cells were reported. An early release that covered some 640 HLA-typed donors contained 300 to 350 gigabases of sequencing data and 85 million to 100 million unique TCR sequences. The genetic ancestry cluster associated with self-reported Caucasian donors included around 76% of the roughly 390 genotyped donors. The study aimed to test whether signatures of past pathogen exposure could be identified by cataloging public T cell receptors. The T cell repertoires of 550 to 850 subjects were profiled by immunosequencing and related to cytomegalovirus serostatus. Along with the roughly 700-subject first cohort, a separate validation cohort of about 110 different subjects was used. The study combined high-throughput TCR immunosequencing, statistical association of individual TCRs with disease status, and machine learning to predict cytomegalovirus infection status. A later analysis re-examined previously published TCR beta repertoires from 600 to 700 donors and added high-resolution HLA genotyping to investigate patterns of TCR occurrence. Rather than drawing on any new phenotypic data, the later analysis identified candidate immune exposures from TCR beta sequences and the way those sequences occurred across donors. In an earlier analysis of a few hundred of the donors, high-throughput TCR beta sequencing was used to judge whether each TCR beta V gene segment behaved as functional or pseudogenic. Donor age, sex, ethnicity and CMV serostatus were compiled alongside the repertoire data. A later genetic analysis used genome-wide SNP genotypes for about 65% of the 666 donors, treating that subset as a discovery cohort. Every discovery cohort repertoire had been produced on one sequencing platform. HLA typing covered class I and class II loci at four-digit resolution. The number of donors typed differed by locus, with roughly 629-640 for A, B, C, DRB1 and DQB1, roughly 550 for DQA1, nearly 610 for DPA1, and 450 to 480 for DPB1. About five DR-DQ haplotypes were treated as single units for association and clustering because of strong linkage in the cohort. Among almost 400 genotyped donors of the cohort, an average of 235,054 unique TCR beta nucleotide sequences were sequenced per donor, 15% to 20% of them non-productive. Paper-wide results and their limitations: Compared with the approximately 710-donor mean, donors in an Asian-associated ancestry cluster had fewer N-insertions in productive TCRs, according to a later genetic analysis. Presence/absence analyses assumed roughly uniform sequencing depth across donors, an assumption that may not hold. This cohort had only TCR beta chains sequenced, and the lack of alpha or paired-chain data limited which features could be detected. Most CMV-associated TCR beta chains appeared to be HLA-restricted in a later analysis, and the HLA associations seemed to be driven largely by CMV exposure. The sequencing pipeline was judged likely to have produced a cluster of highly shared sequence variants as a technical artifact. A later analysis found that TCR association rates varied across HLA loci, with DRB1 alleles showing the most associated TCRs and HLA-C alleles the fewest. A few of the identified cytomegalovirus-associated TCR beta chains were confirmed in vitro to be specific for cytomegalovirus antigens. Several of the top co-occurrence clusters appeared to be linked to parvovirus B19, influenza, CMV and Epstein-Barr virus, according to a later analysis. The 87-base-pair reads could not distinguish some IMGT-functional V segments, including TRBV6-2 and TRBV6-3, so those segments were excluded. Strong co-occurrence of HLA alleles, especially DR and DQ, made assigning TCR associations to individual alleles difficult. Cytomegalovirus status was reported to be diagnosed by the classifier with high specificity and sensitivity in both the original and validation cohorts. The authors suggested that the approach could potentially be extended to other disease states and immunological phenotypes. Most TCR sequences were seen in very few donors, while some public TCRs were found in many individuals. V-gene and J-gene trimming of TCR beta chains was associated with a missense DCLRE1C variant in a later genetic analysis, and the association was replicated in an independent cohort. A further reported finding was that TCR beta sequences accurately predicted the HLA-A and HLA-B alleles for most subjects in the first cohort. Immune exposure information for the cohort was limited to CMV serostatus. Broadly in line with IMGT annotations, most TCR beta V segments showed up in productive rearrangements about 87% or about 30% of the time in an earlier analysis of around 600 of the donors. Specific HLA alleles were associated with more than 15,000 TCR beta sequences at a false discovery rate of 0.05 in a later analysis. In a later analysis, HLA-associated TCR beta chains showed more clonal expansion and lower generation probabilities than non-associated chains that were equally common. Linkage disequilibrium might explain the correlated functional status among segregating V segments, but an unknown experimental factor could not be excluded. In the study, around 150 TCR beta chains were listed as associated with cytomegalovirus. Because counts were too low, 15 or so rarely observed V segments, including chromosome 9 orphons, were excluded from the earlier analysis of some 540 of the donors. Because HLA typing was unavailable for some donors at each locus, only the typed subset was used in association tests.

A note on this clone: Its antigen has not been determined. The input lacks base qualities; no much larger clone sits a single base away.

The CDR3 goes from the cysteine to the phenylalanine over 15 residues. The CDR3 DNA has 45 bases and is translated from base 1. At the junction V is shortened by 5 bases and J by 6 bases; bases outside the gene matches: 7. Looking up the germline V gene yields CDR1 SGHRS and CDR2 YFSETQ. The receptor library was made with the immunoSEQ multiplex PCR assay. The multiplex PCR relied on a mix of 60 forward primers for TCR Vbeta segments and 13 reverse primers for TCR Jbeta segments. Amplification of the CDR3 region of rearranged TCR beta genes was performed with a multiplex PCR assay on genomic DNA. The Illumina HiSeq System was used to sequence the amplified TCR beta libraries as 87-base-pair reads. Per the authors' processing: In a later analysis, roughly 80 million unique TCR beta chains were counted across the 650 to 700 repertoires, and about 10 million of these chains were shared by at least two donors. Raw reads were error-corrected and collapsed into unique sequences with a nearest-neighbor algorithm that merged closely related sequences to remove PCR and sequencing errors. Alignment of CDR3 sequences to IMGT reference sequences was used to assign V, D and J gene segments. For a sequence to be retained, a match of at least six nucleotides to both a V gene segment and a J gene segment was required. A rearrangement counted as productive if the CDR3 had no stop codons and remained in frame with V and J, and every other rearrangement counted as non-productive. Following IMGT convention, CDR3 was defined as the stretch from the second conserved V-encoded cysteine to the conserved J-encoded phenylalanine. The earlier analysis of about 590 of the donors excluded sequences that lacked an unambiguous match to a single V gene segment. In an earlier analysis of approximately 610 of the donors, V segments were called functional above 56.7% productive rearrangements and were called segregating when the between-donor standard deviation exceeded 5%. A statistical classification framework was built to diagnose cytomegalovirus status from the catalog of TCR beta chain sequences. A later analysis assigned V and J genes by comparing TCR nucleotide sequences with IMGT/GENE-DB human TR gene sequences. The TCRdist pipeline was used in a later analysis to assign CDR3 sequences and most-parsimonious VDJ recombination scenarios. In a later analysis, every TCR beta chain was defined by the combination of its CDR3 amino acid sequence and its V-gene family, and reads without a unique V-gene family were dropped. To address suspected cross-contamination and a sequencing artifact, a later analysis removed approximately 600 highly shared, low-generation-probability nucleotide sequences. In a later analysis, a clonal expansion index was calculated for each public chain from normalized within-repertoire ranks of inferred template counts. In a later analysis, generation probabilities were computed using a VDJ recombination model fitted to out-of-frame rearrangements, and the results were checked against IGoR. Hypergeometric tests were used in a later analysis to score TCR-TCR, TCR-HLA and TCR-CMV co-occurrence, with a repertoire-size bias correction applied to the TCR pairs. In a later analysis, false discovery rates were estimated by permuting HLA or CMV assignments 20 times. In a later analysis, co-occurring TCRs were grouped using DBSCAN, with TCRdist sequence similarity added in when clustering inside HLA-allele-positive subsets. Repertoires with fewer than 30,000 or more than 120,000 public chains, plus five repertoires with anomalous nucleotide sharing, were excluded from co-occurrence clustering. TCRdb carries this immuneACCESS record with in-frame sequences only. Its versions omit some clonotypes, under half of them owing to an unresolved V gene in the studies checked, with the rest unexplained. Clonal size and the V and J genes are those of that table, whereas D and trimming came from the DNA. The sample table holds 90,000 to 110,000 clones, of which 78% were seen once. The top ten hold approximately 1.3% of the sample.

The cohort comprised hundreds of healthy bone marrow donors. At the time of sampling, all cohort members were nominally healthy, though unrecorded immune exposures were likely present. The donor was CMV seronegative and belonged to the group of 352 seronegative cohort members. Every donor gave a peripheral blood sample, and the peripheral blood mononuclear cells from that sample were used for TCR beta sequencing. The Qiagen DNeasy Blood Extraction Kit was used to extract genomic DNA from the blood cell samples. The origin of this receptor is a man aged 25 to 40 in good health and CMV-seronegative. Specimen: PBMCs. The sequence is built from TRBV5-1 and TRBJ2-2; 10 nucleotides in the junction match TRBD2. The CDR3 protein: CASRASGSLAGELFF. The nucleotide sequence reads TGCGCCAGCAGGGCTAGCGGGAGTCTGGCCGGGGAGCTGTTTTTT.